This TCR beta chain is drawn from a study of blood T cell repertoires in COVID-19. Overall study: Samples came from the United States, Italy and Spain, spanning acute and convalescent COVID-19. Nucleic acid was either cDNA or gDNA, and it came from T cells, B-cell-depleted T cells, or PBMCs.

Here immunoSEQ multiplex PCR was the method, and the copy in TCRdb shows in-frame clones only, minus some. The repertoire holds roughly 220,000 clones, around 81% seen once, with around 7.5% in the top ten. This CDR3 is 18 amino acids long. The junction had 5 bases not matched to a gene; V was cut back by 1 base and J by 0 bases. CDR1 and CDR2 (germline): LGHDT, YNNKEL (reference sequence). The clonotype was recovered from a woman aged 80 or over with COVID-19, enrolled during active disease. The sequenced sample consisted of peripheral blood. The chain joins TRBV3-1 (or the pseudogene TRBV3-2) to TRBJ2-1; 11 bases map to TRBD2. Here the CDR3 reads CASSQGSGGASSYNEQFF. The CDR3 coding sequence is TGTGCCAGCAGCCAAGGTAGCGGGGGGGCTAGCTCCTACAATGAGCAGTTCTTC.